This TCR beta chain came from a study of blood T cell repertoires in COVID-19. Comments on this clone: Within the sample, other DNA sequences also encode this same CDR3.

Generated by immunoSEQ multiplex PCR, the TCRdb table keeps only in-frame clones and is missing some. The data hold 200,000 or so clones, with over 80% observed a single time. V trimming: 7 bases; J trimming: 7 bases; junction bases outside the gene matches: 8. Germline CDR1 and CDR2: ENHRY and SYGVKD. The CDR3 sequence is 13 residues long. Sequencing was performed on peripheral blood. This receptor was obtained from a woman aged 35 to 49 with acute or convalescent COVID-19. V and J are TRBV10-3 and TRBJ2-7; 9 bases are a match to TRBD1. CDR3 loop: CAIMAQGADEQYF. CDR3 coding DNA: TGTGCCATCATGGCACAGGGGGCAGATGAGCAGTACTTC.